These T cell receptor beta chains were read from a single sample in a study of metastatic and nonmetastatic thyroid tumors. TCRdb reassembled clones from the PCR reads with MiXCR. This sample has fewer than 35,000 clones, with roughly 29% found just once. Sequences were obtained from blood. These TCRs come from a female donor with papillary thyroid cancer or a benign thyroid nodule (not recorded which). Some clones in this sample may be carry-over from other donors' samples. CDR3s leave out the opening cysteine and the closing phenylalanine or tryptophan.

J: TRBJ2-3
V: TRBV2
length: 13
CDR3: ASRPGQGRGDTQY

J: TRBJ2-1
V: TRBV6-6
length: 13
CDR3: ASSYGTSGRSEQF

J: TRBJ1-2
V: TRBV7-8
length: 13
CDR3: ASSLGPGGGYGYT

J: TRBJ2-2
V: TRBV4-1
length: 15
CDR3: ASSQDQLLLNTGELF

J: TRBJ1-3
V: TRBV10-2
length: 10
CDR3: ATTSSGNTIY

J: TRBJ2-5
V: TRBV18
length: 11
CDR3: ASSPHKAETQY

J: TRBJ1-2
V: TRBV20-1
length: 9
CDR3: SARTGYGYT

J: TRBJ2-2
V: TRBV11-2
length: 9
CDR3: ASSLGWELF

J: TRBJ1-6
V: TRBV27
length: 14
CDR3: ASSLLGGGYNSPLH

J: TRBJ2-3
V: TRBV6-1
length: 12
CDR3: ASSIRSSTDTQY

J: TRBJ2-3
V: TRBV6-1
length: 13
CDR3: ASSETGGPTDTQY

J: TRBJ2-1
V: TRBV20-1
length: 13
CDR3: SARLGLAVDNEQF

J: TRBJ1-4
V: TRBV5-4
length: 12
CDR3: ASSLEGSGEKLF

J: TRBJ2-7
V: TRBV7-8
length: 16
CDR3: ASSTAGTFRLGFGEQY

J: TRBJ2-3
V: TRBV12-5
length: 12
CDR3: ASGSSSSTDTQY

J: TRBJ2-3
V: TRBV2
length: 10
CDR3: ASSVTKDTQY

J: TRBJ2-2
V: TRBV5-1
length: 14
CDR3: ASSLVPVSNTGELF

J: TRBJ1-5
V: TRBV11-2
length: 12
CDR3: ASSLREGNQPQH

J: TRBJ1-6
V: TRBV6-5
length: 13
CDR3: ASSYSSGGNSPLH

J: TRBJ1-2
V: TRBV30
length: 12
CDR3: ARSDRERGYGYT

J: TRBJ2-1
V: TRBV20-1
length: 12
CDR3: SALSGRANNEQF

J: TRBJ2-2
V: TRBV7-3
length: 17
CDR3: ASSLNAGTSGRNTGELF

J: TRBJ1-2
V: TRBV7-8
length: 11
CDR3: ASSNRRANGYT

J: TRBJ2-7
V: TRBV20-1
length: 13
CDR3: SARDLQGSSYEQY

J: TRBJ2-3
V: TRBV11-1
length: 14
CDR3: ASSSPGLGTRDTQY

J: TRBJ1-1
V: TRBV25-1
length: 12
CDR3: ASSNREANTEAF

J: TRBJ2-3
V: TRBV27
length: 13
CDR3: ARSLVAAYTDKQY

J: TRBJ1-5
V: TRBV28
length: 11
CDR3: ASEGGRNQPQH

J: TRBJ2-2
V: TRBV19
length: 13
CDR3: ASLPTSGSSGELF

J: TRBJ1-1
V: TRBV5-6
length: 11
CDR3: ASSGVLNTEAF

J: TRBJ2-7
V: TRBV6-1
length: 10
CDR3: ASRPHASEQY

J: TRBJ2-3
V: TRBV10-3
length: 11
CDR3: AISDTTTDTQY

J: TRBJ2-2
V: TRBV6-1
length: 12
CDR3: ASKGGTITGELF

J: TRBJ2-7
V: TRBV28
length: 12
CDR3: ASSLYRGAYEQY

J: TRBJ2-2
V: TRBV7-3
length: 12
CDR3: ASSSGQNTGELF

J: TRBJ1-1
V: TRBV28
length: 9
CDR3: ASSYSTEAF

J: TRBJ2-7
V: TRBV11-3
length: 11
CDR3: ASSLVGYGEQY

J: TRBJ2-3
V: TRBV20-1
length: 9
CDR3: SASLVDTQY

J: TRBJ1-5
V: TRBV6-1
length: 10
CDR3: ASMQSNQPQH

J: TRBJ1-1
V: TRBV6-1
length: 13
CDR3: ASSEFRTGMSEAF

J: TRBJ2-1
V: TRBV20-1
length: 14
CDR3: SAAVRWREGRNEQF

J: TRBJ2-3
V: TRBV4-2
length: 13
CDR3: ASSHVTSYTDTQY

J: TRBJ2-5
V: TRBV30
length: 14
CDR3: AWSDTRQRSRETQY

J: TRBJ2-1
V: TRBV5-1
length: 9
CDR3: ASSLGRQAF

J: TRBJ1-3
V: TRBV28
length: 13
CDR3: ASSFSAGGGNTIY

J: TRBJ2-5
V: TRBV6-2/TRBV6-3
length: 11
CDR3: ASRSRGLGAII

J: TRBJ1-2
V: TRBV5-1
length: 12
CDR3: ASSLAEGDYGYT

J: TRBJ1-2
V: TRBV6-2/TRBV6-3
length: 12
CDR3: ASSRTASSYGYT